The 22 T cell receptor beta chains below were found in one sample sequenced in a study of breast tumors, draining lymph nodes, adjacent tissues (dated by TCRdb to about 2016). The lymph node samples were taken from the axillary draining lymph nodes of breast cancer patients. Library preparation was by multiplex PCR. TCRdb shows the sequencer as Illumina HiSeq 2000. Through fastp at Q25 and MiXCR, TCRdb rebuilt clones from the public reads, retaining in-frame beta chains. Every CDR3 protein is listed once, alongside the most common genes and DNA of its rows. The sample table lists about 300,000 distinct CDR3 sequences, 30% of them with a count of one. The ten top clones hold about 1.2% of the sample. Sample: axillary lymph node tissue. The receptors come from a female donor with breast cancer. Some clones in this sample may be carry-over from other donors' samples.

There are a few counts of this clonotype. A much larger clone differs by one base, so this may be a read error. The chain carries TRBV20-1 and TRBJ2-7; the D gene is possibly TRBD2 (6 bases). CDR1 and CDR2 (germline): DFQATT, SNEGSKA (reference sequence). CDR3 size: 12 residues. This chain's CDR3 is CSAVAASYEPYF. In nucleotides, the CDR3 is TGCAGTGCTGTAGCGGCCTCCTACGAGCCGTACTTC.

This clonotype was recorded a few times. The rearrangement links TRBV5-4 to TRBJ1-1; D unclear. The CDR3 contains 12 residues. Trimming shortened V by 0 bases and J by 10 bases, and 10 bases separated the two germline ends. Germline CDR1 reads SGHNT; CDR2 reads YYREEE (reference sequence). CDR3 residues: CASSLGANGAFF. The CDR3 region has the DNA TGTGCCAGCAGCTTGGGAGCAAATGGAGCTTTCTTT.

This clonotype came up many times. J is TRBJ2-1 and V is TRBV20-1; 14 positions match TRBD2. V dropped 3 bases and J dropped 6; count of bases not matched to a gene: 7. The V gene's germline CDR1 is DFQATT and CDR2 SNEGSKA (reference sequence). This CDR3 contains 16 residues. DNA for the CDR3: TGCAGTGCTAGTCCCGGGACTAGCGGGAGCGGCAATGAGCAGTTCTTC. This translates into CSASPGTSGSGNEQFF.

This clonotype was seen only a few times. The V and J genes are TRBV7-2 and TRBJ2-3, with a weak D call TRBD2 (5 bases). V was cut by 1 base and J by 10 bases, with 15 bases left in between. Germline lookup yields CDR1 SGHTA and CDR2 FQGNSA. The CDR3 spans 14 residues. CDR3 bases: TGTGCCAGCAGCTTAGGTCTGTGGGGAGACGCGCAGTATTTT. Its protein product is CASSLGLWGDAQYF. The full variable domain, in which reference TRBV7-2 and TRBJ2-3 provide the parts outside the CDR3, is GAGVSQSPSNKVTEKGKDVELRCDPISGHTALYWYRQSLGQGLEFLIYFQGNSAPDKSGLPSDRFSAERTGGSVSTLTIQRTQQEDSAVYLCASSLGLWGDAQYFGPGTRLTVL.

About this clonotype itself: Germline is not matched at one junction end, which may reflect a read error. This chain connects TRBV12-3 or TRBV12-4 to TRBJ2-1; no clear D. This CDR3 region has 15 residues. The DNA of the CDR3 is TGTGCCAGCAGTTTAGAACTCCTAATCTACAATGGGCAGTTCTTC. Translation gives CASSLELLIYNGQFF.

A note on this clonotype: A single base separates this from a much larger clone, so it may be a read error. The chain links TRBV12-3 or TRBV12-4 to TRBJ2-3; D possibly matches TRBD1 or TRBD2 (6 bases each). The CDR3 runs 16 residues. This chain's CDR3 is CASSYPGTTSTDTLYF. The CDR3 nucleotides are TGTGCCAGCAGTTACCCCGGGACAACTAGCACAGATACGCTGTATTTT.

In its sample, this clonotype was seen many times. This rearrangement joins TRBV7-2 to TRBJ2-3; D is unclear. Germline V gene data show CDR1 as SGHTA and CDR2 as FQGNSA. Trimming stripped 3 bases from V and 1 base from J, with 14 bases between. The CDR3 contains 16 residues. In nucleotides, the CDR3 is TGTGCCAGCAGCTTTATGCCGGCAGGAGGCACAGATACGCAGTATTTT. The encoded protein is CASSFMPAGGTDTQYF.

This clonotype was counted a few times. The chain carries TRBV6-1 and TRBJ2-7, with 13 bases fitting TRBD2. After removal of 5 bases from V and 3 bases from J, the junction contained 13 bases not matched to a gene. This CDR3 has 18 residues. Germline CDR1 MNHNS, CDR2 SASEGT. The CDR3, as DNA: TGTGCCAGCAGTTTTACCGGGACTAGCGGGAATTTTTACTACGAGCAGTACTTC. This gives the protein CASSFTGTSGNFYYEQYF.

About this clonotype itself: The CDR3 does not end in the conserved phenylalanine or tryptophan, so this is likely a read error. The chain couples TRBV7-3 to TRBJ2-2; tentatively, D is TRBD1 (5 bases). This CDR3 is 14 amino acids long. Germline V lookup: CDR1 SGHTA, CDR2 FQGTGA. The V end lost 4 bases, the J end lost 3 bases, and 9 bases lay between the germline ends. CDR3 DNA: TGTGCCAGCAGCTCTCTGACAGACACCGGGGAGCTGTTTGTT. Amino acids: CASSSLTDTGELFV.

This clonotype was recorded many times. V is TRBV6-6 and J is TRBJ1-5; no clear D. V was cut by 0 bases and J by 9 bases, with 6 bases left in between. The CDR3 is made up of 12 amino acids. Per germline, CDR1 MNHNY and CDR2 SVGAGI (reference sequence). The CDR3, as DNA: TGTGCCAGCAGTTACTCAGGTCCGCCCCAGCATTTT. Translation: CASSYSGPPQHF.

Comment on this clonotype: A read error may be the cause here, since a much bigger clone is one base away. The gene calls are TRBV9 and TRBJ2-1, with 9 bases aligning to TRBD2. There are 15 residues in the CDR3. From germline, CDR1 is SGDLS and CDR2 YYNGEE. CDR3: CASSPRRLAGNEPFF. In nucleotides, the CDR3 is TGTGCCAGCAGCCCTCGGAGGCTAGCGGGGAATGAGCCGTTCTTC.

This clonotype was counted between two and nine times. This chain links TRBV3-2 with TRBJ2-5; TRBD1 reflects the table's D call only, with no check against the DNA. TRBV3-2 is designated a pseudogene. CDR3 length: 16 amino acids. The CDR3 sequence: CASSQDLDRPAETQYF. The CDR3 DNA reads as TGTGCCAGCAGCCAAGACTTGGACAGGCCCGCGGAGACCCAGTACTTC.

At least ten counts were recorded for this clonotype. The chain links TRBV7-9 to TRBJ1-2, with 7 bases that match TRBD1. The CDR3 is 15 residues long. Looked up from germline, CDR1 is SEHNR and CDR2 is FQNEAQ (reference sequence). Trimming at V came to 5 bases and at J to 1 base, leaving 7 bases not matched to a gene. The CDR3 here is CASSDPGQINYGYTF. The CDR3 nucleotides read TGTGCCAGCAGCGACCCGGGACAGATTAACTATGGCTACACCTTC.

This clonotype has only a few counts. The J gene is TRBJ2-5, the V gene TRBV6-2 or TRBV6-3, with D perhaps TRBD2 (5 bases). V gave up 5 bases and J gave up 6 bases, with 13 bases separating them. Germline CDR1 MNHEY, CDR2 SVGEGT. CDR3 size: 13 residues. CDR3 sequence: CASSLRWEKTQYF. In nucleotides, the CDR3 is TGTGCCAGCAGTCTTAGGTGGGAGAAGACCCAGTACTTC.

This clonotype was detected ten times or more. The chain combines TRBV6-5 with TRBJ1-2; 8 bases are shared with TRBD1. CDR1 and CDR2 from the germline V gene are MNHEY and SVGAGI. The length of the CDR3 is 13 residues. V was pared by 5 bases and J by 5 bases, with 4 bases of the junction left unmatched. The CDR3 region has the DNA TGTGCCAGCAGTCGGGACAGGAGGTATGGCTACACCTTC. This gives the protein CASSRDRRYGYTF.

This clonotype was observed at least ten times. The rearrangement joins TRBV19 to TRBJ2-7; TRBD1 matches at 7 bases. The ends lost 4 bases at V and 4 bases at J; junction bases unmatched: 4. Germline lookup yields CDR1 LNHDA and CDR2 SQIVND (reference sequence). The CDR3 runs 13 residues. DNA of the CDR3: TGTGCCAGTAGTAGACAGGGTCGGTACGAGCAGTACTTC. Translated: CASSRQGRYEQYF.

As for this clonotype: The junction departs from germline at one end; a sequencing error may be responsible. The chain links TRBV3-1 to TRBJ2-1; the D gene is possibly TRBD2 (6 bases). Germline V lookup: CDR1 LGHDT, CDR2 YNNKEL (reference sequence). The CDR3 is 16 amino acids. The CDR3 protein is CANSHVGGSSYNEQFF. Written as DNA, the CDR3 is TGTGCCAACAGCCACGTGGGGGGTAGCTCCTACAATGAGCAGTTCTTC.

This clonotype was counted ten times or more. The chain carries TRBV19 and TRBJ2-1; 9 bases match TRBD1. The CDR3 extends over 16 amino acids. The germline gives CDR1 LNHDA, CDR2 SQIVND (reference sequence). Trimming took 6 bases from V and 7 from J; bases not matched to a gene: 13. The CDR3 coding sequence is TGTGCCAGTAGCACCTCCGGGGGACAGGGAGGGAATGAGCAGTTCTTC. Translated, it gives CASSTSGGQGGNEQFF.

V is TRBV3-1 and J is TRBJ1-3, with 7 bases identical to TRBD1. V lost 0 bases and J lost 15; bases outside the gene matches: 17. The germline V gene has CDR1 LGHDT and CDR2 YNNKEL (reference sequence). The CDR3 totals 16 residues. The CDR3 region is CASSQEQGSSGNTTYF. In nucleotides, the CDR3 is TGTGCCAGCAGCCAAGAACAGGGGAGCTCTGGAAACACTACATATTTT.

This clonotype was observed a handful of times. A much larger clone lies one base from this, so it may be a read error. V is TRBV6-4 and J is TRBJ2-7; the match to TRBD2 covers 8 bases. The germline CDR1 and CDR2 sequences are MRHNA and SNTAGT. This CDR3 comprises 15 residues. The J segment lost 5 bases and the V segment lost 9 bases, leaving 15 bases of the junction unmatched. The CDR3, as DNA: TGTGCCAGTAGGACCCATGGACTAGCTGCGAACGAGCAGTACTTC. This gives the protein CASRTHGLAANEQYF.

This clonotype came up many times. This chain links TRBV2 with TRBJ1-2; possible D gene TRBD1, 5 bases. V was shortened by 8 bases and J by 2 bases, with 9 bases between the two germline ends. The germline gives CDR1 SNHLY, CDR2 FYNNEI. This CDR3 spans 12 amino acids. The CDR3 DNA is TGTGCCAGCGGGACGGAGAACTATGGCTACACCTTC. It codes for CASGTENYGYTF. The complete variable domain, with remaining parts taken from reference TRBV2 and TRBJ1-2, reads EPEVTQTPSHQVTQMGQEVILRCVPISNHLYFYWYRQILGQKVEFLVSFYNNEISEKSEIFDDQFSVERPDGSNFTLKIRSTKLEDSAMYFCASGTENYGYTFGSGTRLTVV.

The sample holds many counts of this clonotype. CDR3 bases: TGTGCCAGCAGCTCTACCGGGACAGGGGGCACAGATACGCAGTATTTT. This gives the protein CASSSTGTGGTDTQYF. The rearrangement joins TRBV4-2 to TRBJ2-3; 10 bases line up with TRBD1. With 5 bases clipped from V and 1 base from J, the junction kept 6 bases outside the gene matches. From germline, CDR1 is LGHNA and CDR2 YNFKEQ. This CDR3 is 16 amino acids long.